A single sample gave rise to the 21 T cell receptor beta chains below, sequenced in a study of blood T cell repertoires in COVID-19. Repertoires were generated with immunoSEQ multiplex PCR, while TCRdb's copy carries only in-frame clones and drops some. The data contain 95,000 to 100,000 clones, around 87% of them seen just once; the ten biggest clones take up about 9.9%. Sequenced: peripheral blood. The origin of the receptors is a woman under 40 with acute or convalescent COVID-19.

The V and J genes are TRBV18 and TRBJ1-1; D may be TRBD1 (5 bases). CDR3 length: 13 amino acids. V shed 3 bases and J shed 4 bases, with 9 bases lying between them. The germline CDR1 and CDR2 sequences are KGHSH and LQKENI. The CDR3 bases are TGTGCCAGCTCACCTGGGGCTGCCACTGAAGCTTTCTTT. It encodes CASSPGAATEAFF.

The V call is TRBV5-1, the J call TRBJ2-5; D may be TRBD2 (6 bases). Per germline, CDR1 SGHRS and CDR2 YFSETQ. Trimming shortened V by 2 bases and J by 1 base, and 12 bases separated the two germline ends. The CDR3 is 15 residues long. The CDR3 region is CASSFGGAPQETQYF. The CDR3 bases are TGCGCCAGCAGCTTCGGAGGGGCGCCCCAAGAGACCCAGTACTTC.

V is TRBV14 and J is TRBJ1-2, with D unresolved. The CDR3 is made up of 18 amino acids. The germline CDR1 and CDR2 sequences are SGHDN and FVKESK. The V end was cut by 0 bases, the J end by 1 base, with 18 bases between. The CDR3 DNA follows: TGTGCCAGCAGCCAAGATTCGGCAGGAAGGCCTGATAACTATGGCTACACCTTC. Its protein is CASSQDSAGRPDNYGYTF.

DNA for the CDR3: TGTGCCAGCAGCCAAGATGGCGGGGGACTGAATGAAAAACTGTTTTTT. This sequence encodes CASSQDGGGLNEKLFF. This chain joins TRBV4-2 and TRBJ1-4; a weak D match, TRBD1 (5 bases). The germline V and J ends were trimmed by 0 bases and 5 bases, with 13 bases remaining between them. The CDR3 is 16 amino acids. Germline loops: CDR1 LGHNA, CDR2 YNFKEQ.

The gene calls are TRBV2 and TRBJ2-2, with 9 positions matching TRBD2. The CDR3 loop spans 15 amino acids. After removal of 7 bases from V and 1 base from J, the junction contained 4 bases not matched to a gene. Germline V CDR1 and CDR2: SNHLY, FYNNEI. The CDR3 spells CASNIAGVNTGELFF. In DNA, the CDR3 is TGTGCCAGCAATATAGCGGGGGTGAACACCGGGGAGCTGTTTTTT.

This clone was counted only a few times. Other DNA sequences from this sample encode an identical CDR3 as well. The V call is TRBV6-4, the J call TRBJ2-2; 7 bases line up with TRBD1. V dropped 6 bases and J dropped 0; count of bases not matched to a gene: 4. CDR1 and CDR2 (germline): MRHNA, SNTAGT. This CDR3 has 15 residues. In DNA form, the CDR3 reads TGTGCCAGCAGGCCCCAGGGGGCGAACACCGGGGAGCTGTTTTTT. Residues: CASRPQGANTGELFF.

V is TRBV7-9 and J is TRBJ1-6; TRBD1 might be the D (6 bases). Trimming took 5 bases from V and 4 from J, leaving 9 bases between them. Germline lookup yields CDR1 SEHNR and CDR2 FQNEAQ (reference sequence). The CDR3 spans 14 residues. The CDR3 DNA sequence: TGTGCCAGCAGCCCACAGGGTTATAATTCACCCCTCCACTTT. Translation gives CASSPQGYNSPLHF.

The gene calls are TRBV2 and TRBJ1-6, with 9 bases matching TRBD1. Germline CDR1 SNHLY, CDR2 FYNNEI. The ends lost 6 bases at V and 7 bases at J; junction bases unmatched: 16. The CDR3 spans 18 residues. CDR3 loop: CASRTRLLQGAWNSPLHF. CDR3 DNA sequence: TGTGCCAGCAGGACCCGATTACTACAGGGGGCCTGGAATTCACCCCTCCACTTT.

This clone was detected only a few times. The V call is TRBV7-9, the J call TRBJ1-6, with TRBD1 as a possible D gene (5 bases). Per germline, CDR1 SEHNR and CDR2 FQNEAQ (reference sequence). The CDR3 has 12 residues. The germline V and J ends were trimmed by 1 base and 14 bases, with 9 bases remaining between them. The CDR3 reads CASSLGRRALHF. The CDR3 DNA reads TGTGCCAGCAGCTTAGGACGCAGGGCCCTCCACTTT.

The chain recombines TRBV9 with TRBJ1-4; TRBD1 is a possible D gene (6 bases). V was clipped by 4 bases and J by 2 bases, with 9 bases between them. The CDR3 is made up of 14 amino acids. CDR1 SGDLS and CDR2 YYNGEE come from the germline V gene. CDR3 loop: CASSSQGTNEKLFF. The CDR3 coding sequence is TGTGCCAGCAGCTCTCAGGGGACTAATGAAAAACTGTTTTTT.

The chain carries TRBV5-8 and TRBJ2-7; the D gene is possibly TRBD2 (6 bases). Trimming took 2 bases from V and 4 from J, leaving 13 bases between them. The CDR3 extends over 14 amino acids. Germline-derived CDR1 and CDR2 are SGHTS and YDEGEE. The DNA for the CDR3 is TGTGCCAGCAGCTTTGGAGGGACCCTTTACGAGCAGTACTTC. This sequence encodes CASSFGGTLYEQYF.

The chain employs TRBV3-1 (or the pseudogene TRBV3-2) and TRBJ2-3, with D possibly matching TRBD1 (5 bases). The V gene's germline CDR1 is LGHDT and CDR2 YNNKEL (reference sequence). This CDR3 has 14 residues. Between the trimmed V and J ends, which lost 7 bases and 0 bases, there was a span of 11 bases. CDR3 in amino acids: CASTRTLSTDTQYF. The CDR3 DNA is TGTGCCAGCACACGGACACTCAGCACAGATACGCAGTATTTT.

Note on this clone: Other DNA sequences from this sample encode an identical CDR3 as well. The V call is TRBV6-5, the J call TRBJ1-1, with 9 nucleotides matching TRBD1. With V trimmed by 6 bases and J by 6 bases, 5 bases remained unmatched. Germline V gene data show CDR1 as MNHEY and CDR2 as SVGAGI. The CDR3 runs 13 residues. Here the CDR3 DNA reads TGTGCCAGCAGGCCGGGACAGGGATCTGAAGCTTTCTTT. This encodes CASRPGQGSEAFF.

The chain recombines TRBV11-1 with TRBJ2-3, with 10 bases lining up with TRBD1. The CDR3 consists of 15 residues. The J segment lost 4 bases and the V segment lost 5 bases, leaving 6 bases of the junction unmatched. Germline V gene sequence: CDR1 SGHAT, CDR2 FQDESV (reference sequence). CDR3 residues: CASSPGQGVADTQYF. The CDR3 DNA sequence: TGTGCCAGCAGCCCCGGACAGGGGGTGGCAGATACGCAGTATTTT. Together with reference TRBV11-1 and TRBJ2-3, the CDR3 gives the full variable domain: EAEVAQSPRYKITEKSQAVAFWCDPISGHATLYWYRQILGQGPELLVQFQDESVVDDSQLPKDRFSAERLKGVDSTLKIQPAELGDSAMYLCASSPGQGVADTQYFGPGTRLTVL.

The rearrangement joins TRBV19 to TRBJ1-1; 9 nucleotides line up with TRBD1. The J segment lost 0 bases and the V segment lost 3 bases, leaving 11 bases of the junction unmatched. Germline V gene sequence: CDR1 LNHDA, CDR2 SQIVND (reference sequence). This CDR3 region has 18 residues. CDR3 bases: TGTGCCAGTAGTATTCTGTTACAGGGGGCCGGGGTGAACACTGAAGCTTTCTTT. It is translated as CASSILLQGAGVNTEAFF.

The rearrangement links TRBV19 to TRBJ1-5; 7 nucleotides align to TRBD1. Germline-derived CDR1 and CDR2 are LNHDA and SQIVND (reference sequence). CDR3 length: 15 residues. V lost 6 bases and J lost 1; bases outside the gene matches: 6. The CDR3 reads CASRLQGSSNQPQHF. Here the CDR3 DNA reads TGTGCCAGTAGGCTACAGGGGTCCAGCAATCAGCCCCAGCATTTT.

This clone was detected only once. The V call is TRBV18, the J call TRBJ1-2; D perhaps matches TRBD1 (5 bases). The CDR3 totals 17 residues. The ends were cut back, 2 bases at V and 4 bases at J, with 20 bases in the middle. The germline V gene has CDR1 KGHSH and CDR2 LQKENI. This CDR3 reads CASSPRGGTAEGYGYTF. DNA for the CDR3: TGTGCCAGCTCACCAAGAGGTGGGACCGCGGAGGGCTATGGCTACACCTTC.

The CDR3 reads CASSRQGGWNTEAFF. CDR3 DNA: TGTGCCAGCAGTCGACAGGGGGGTTGGAACACTGAAGCTTTCTTT. The J gene is TRBJ1-1, the V gene TRBV6-5; 9 nucleotides agree with TRBD1. The length of the CDR3 is 15 residues. Germline values: CDR1 MNHEY, CDR2 SVGAGI. The J segment lost 1 base and the V segment lost 5 bases, leaving 5 bases of the junction unmatched.

This clone was picked up one time. In DNA form, the CDR3 reads TGTGCCAGCAGTTCGCGACACGTCTCCTACGAGCAGTACTTC. Translating gives CASSSRHVSYEQYF. The V and J genes are TRBV6-5 and TRBJ2-7; unclear D gene. Trimming stripped 4 bases from V and 0 bases from J, with 10 bases between. Germline V gene sequence: CDR1 MNHEY, CDR2 SVGAGI. This CDR3 region has 14 residues.

The rearrangement joins TRBV14 to TRBJ1-1; D perhaps matches TRBD1 (5 bases). This CDR3 region has 14 residues. V dropped 5 bases and J dropped 5 bases, with 15 bases sitting between them. Germline values: CDR1 SGHDN, CDR2 FVKESK. CDR3 in amino acids: CASSTRGGGTEAFF. For the CDR3, the DNA is TGTGCCAGCAGCACTCGGGGGGGAGGGACTGAAGCTTTCTTT.

The rearrangement uses TRBV5-1 and TRBJ1-3; the D gene is possibly TRBD1 (5 bases). The germline gives CDR1 SGHRS, CDR2 YFSETQ. Trimming left V 0 bases short and J 0 bases short, with 10 bases between. This CDR3 contains 16 residues. CDR3 nucleotides: TGCGCCAGCAGCTTGGAGGGGCTCTCCTCTGGAAACACCATATATTTT. It codes for CASSLEGLSSGNTIYF.